Following are 21 T cell receptor beta chains from one sample sequenced in a study of blood T cell repertoires in COVID-19 (TCRdb year 2020). The library was prepared using the immunoSEQ multiplex PCR assay. TCRdb retrieved this table from immuneACCESS and kept in-frame rearrangements only. Not all clones are present; in checked studies, unresolved V genes account for under half, and no reason is known for the remainder. In all, the sample holds over 30,000 clones, and 83% of those were seen once. Of the sample, 3% to 4.5% falls within the top ten clones. The sequenced sample consisted of peripheral blood. These receptors all stem from a man aged 50-60 years with acute or convalescent COVID-19.

The chain uses TRBV5-8 and TRBJ2-1, with TRBD2 identical over 12 bases. This CDR3 has 18 residues. The germline V gene encodes CDR1 SGHTS and CDR2 YDEGEE. V lost 3 bases, J lost 3 bases, and 10 bases stayed unmatched. Here the CDR3 DNA reads TGTGCCAGCAGCTCCACCGCCACTAGCGGGAGGTTCTACAATGAGCAGTTCTTC. Amino acids: CASSSTATSGRFYNEQFF.

In this sample, this clone turned up a few times. The chain combines TRBV6-5 with TRBJ1-5; 7 bases match TRBD1. V lost 0 bases to trimming and J lost 6 bases; unmatched junction nucleotides: 2. The CDR3 is 14 amino acids. Germline assignment: CDR1 MNHEY and CDR2 SVGAGI. The CDR3 protein is CASSYSTGTQPQHF. The CDR3 DNA reads as TGTGCCAGCAGTTACTCGACAGGGACTCAGCCCCAGCATTTT.

V gene TRBV29-1 combines with J gene TRBJ2-3; 7 nucleotides line up with TRBD1. The CDR3 covers 17 residues. V shed 1 base and J 3 bases; nucleotides not matched to a gene: 13. CDR1 and CDR2 (germline): SQVTM, ANQGSEA. This CDR3 is CSVEGWGDRASTDTQYF. Written as DNA, the CDR3 is TGCAGCGTTGAAGGATGGGGAGACAGGGCATCAACAGATACGCAGTATTTT.

This rearrangement joins TRBV3-1 (or the pseudogene TRBV3-2) to TRBJ2-7, with 9 bases identical to TRBD1. This CDR3 contains 15 residues. V shed 0 bases and J 3 bases; nucleotides not matched to a gene: 3. CDR1 is LGHDT and CDR2 is YNNKEL in the germline V gene (reference sequence). The CDR3 reads CASSQEGQGNYEQYF. The CDR3 bases are TGTGCCAGCAGCCAAGAGGGACAGGGCAACTACGAGCAGTACTTC.

The CDR3 DNA follows: TGTGCCAGCAGTTCTACAGGTCCCGGGACCGGGGAGCTGTTTTTT. Protein sequence: CASSSTGPGTGELFF. This rearrangement joins TRBV6-5 to TRBJ2-2, with D maybe TRBD1 (5 bases). This CDR3 has 15 residues. Germline V gene data show CDR1 as MNHEY and CDR2 as SVGAGI. V was clipped by 4 bases and J by 5 bases, with 14 bases between them.

The rearrangement links TRBV5-1 to TRBJ1-6; 8 bases are shared with TRBD1. The germline gives CDR1 SGHRS, CDR2 YFSETQ. The CDR3 totals 15 residues. V shed 0 bases and J 6 bases; nucleotides not matched to a gene: 2. CDR3 nucleotides: TGCGCCAGCAGCTTGGGGACAGGGCGTAATTCACCCCTCCACTTT. Amino acid sequence: CASSLGTGRNSPLHF. The variable domain in full, completed from reference TRBV5-1 and TRBJ1-6, reads KAGVTQTPRYLIKTRGQQVTLSCSPISGHRSVSWYQQTPGQGLQFLFEYFSETQRNKGNFPGRFSGRQFSNSRSEMNVSTLELGDSALYLCASSLGTGRNSPLHFGNGTRLTVT.

The V call is TRBV6-5, the J call TRBJ2-7, with 7 positions matching TRBD2. The CDR3 has 14 residues. V trimming: 7 bases; J trimming: 1 base; junction bases outside the gene matches: 7. Germline values: CDR1 MNHEY, CDR2 SVGAGI. In nucleotides, the CDR3 is TGTGCCAGCACCCGGGGGGAGGGTTCCTACGAGCAGTACTTC. The encoded protein is CASTRGEGSYEQYF.

V gene TRBV2 combines with J gene TRBJ2-1; possibly TRBD2 for D (6 bases). The CDR3 consists of 13 residues. Trimming shortened V by 3 bases and J by 9 bases, and 12 bases separated the two germline ends. The germline gives CDR1 SNHLY, CDR2 FYNNEI. The chain's CDR3 is CASSDVGGVEQFF. In DNA, the CDR3 is TGTGCCAGCAGTGATGTGGGCGGGGTTGAGCAGTTCTTC.

This chain joins TRBV2 and TRBJ2-1; TRBD1 matches at 8 bases. V lost 6 bases and J lost 6; bases outside the gene matches: 10. The germline V gene encodes CDR1 SNHLY and CDR2 FYNNEI. This CDR3 region has 15 residues. The CDR3 here is CASSARDRSGNEQFF. CDR3 nucleotide sequence: TGTGCCAGCAGCGCCCGGGACAGGTCCGGCAATGAGCAGTTCTTC.

In its sample, this clone was seen once. The chain employs TRBV10-1 and TRBJ2-3; 12 bases match TRBD2. The CDR3 spans 15 residues. From germline, CDR1 is WNHNN and CDR2 SYGVQD (reference sequence). V trimming: 11 bases; J trimming: 6 bases; junction bases outside the gene matches: 12. In DNA form, the CDR3 reads TGCGCCCCTCCGACTAGCGGGAGTATTCTTGATACGCAGTATTTT. It encodes CAPPTSGSILDTQYF.

V usage is TRBV29-1 and J usage is TRBJ2-7; 7 bases match TRBD1. J gave up 2 bases and V 6 bases, and 10 bases lay outside the gene matches. Per germline, CDR1 SQVTM and CDR2 ANQGSEA. The CDR3 totals 14 residues. This CDR3 is CSVIPGTETYEQYF. In nucleotides, the CDR3 is TGCAGCGTAATTCCCGGGACAGAGACCTACGAGCAGTACTTC.

The genes are TRBV11-2 and TRBJ2-7, with 7 nucleotides matching TRBD2. V was pared by 5 bases and J by 5 bases, with 9 bases of the junction left unmatched. Germline-derived CDR1 and CDR2 are SGHAT and FQNNGV. This CDR3 spans 14 amino acids. This CDR3 is CASSHNRGVNEQYF. CDR3 nucleotides: TGTGCCAGCAGCCACAACCGGGGGGTGAACGAGCAGTACTTC.

This clone was detected only a few times. The J gene is TRBJ1-5, the V gene TRBV19; 9 bases fit TRBD1. V dropped 5 bases and J dropped 6; count of bases not matched to a gene: 5. The CDR3 has 14 residues. Germline V gene sequence: CDR1 LNHDA, CDR2 SQIVND (reference sequence). CDR3 in amino acids: CASSETTGGQPQHF. DNA for the CDR3: TGTGCCAGTAGTGAGACGACAGGGGGTCAGCCCCAGCATTTT.

In DNA, the CDR3 is TGTGCCAGCGGAACAGGGGGTCCCTACGAGCAGTACTTC. It encodes CASGTGGPYEQYF. The rearrangement uses TRBV6-6 and TRBJ2-7; 8 bases line up with TRBD1. CDR1 is MNHNY, CDR2 SVGAGI, per germline (reference sequence). The junction had 5 bases not matched to a gene; V was cut back by 8 bases and J by 2 bases. This CDR3 is built from 13 residues.

A remark on this clone: The identical CDR3 is also encoded by other nucleotide sequences in the sample. The J gene is TRBJ1-2, the V gene TRBV5-1; 7 nucleotides agree with TRBD1. Germline V gene data show CDR1 as SGHRS and CDR2 as YFSETQ. This CDR3 comprises 14 residues. Trimming cost V 3 bases and J 0 bases; bases outside gene matches: 2. CDR3 DNA sequence: TGCGCCAGCAGCTCCGGACAGGCTAACTATGGCTACACCTTC. Its translation: CASSSGQANYGYTF.

V is TRBV18 and J is TRBJ2-5, with 7 bases that match TRBD1. V shed 3 bases, J shed 5 bases, and the junction held 6 bases outside the gene matches. The CDR3 runs to 14 residues. Looked up from germline, CDR1 is KGHSH and CDR2 is LQKENI. CDR3 DNA sequence: TGTGCCAGCTCACCGCAAGACAGGGTGGAGACCCAGTACTTC. Amino acids: CASSPQDRVETQYF.

The chain joins TRBV19 to TRBJ1-5, with D possibly being TRBD1 (5 bases). This CDR3 spans 14 amino acids. With 0 bases removed from V and 4 bases from J, the gap between germline ends came to 7 bases. CDR1 and CDR2 from the germline V gene are LNHDA and SQIVND (reference sequence). Here the CDR3 DNA reads TGTGCCAGTAGTATAGATGCAGGGAATCAGCCCCAGCATTTT. Translated, it gives CASSIDAGNQPQHF.

Only a few counts were recorded for this clone. The J gene is TRBJ1-1, the V gene TRBV7-9; perhaps TRBD1 as D (5 bases). The ends were cut back, 4 bases at V and 1 base at J, with 13 bases in the middle. There are 15 residues in the CDR3. Germline-derived CDR1 and CDR2 are SEHNR and FQNEAQ (reference sequence). As DNA, the CDR3 is TGTGCCAGCAGCTCACGACAGCTAGAGAACACTGAAGCTTTCTTT. As protein: CASSSRQLENTEAFF.

The chain has TRBV7-9 and TRBJ1-2, with D maybe TRBD1 (6 bases). Germline V lookup: CDR1 SEHNR, CDR2 FQNEAQ (reference sequence). Trimming took off 3 bases at V and 6 bases at J, with 17 bases between the two ends. The CDR3 contains 15 residues. The CDR3 region is CASSLGVGAPNGYTF. CDR3 coding DNA: TGTGCCAGCAGCTTGGGTGTGGGGGCGCCCAATGGCTACACCTTC.

DNA of the CDR3: TGTGCCAGCAGTTACCAGACAGGGGGGAACACTGAAGCTTTCTTT. Its translation is CASSYQTGGNTEAFF. V is TRBV6-5 and J is TRBJ1-1; 9 bases are shared with TRBD1. The V and J ends lost 2 bases and 1 base, in that order; junction bases with no gene match: 2. Germline CDR1 is MNHEY and CDR2 is SVGAGI. This CDR3 contains 15 residues.

Concerning this clone: One junction end disagrees with the germline gene, perhaps due to a read error. V gene TRBV6-6 combines with J gene TRBJ1-1; weak D call: TRBD1 (5 bases). This CDR3 is built from 12 residues. Per the germline V gene, CDR1 is MNHNY and CDR2 is SVGAGI (reference sequence). CDR3 amino acids: CACRAQNTEAFF. CDR3 nucleotides: TGTGCCTGCAGGGCCCAGAACACTGAAGCTTTCTTT.